Ten or more counts support the clone carrying this TCR beta chain. Its specificity is unknown. Investigators prepared the TCR beta libraries by applying iRepertoire HTBI primers and Arm-PCR of CDR3 regions. TCRdb itself ran the multiplex PCR reads through MiXCR, one entry per CDR3 protein. Here the sample spans some 320,000 distinct CDR3 sequences, 18% being singletons. This sample was taken from a study of regulatory T cells in long-lasting Graves disease. The CDR3 spans 15 residues. Germline assignment: CDR1 MNHEY and CDR2 SMNVEV (reference sequence). The V segment lost 7 bases and the J segment 2 bases; nucleotides outside the gene matches: 7. Time point described: newly diagnosed GD, antithyroid drugs for less than 3 months. The TCR library used RNA extracted from PBMCs. Diagnosis followed American Thyroid Association guidelines for Graves' disease. Study results and caveats: Those with persistent disease had in common more public clonotypes (2,741) than new patients (more than 900). Sample size, which was small, may have reduced accuracy.

The genes are TRBV27 and TRBJ2-3; 9 bases align to TRBD1. The receptor's source is a female donor with Graves disease. Specimen: peripheral blood mononuclear cells (PBMCs), collected at new diagnosis, from a patient treated with antithyroid drugs. CDR3 nucleotides: TGTGCCAGCACAAACCGGGACAGGGTCACAGATACGCAGTATTTT. Translation: CASTNRDRVTDTQYF.